This T cell receptor (beta chain) was recorded in a study of PD-1 blockade in classical Hodgkin lymphoma. Study findings and constraints: Factors driving the repertoire differences, possibly disease activity or prior therapy, remain undefined.

TCRdb keeps only in-frame clones here, not all; method: immunoSEQ multiplex PCR. The sample records around 65,000 clones, roughly nine tenths being singletons. CDR1 is MNHNY and CDR2 is SVGAGI in the germline V gene (reference sequence). Trimming pared 5 bases from V and 3 bases from J, leaving 19 bases between. This CDR3 is built from 16 residues. As to time point: cycle 4 day 1 (C4D1), after around six weeks of nivolumab. Every single patient, without exception, relapsed after autologous stem cell transplantation, and brentuximab vedotin exposure varied. This clone has a single count. Antigen unknown.

This specimen was peripheral blood mononuclear cells (PBMCs), taken before the fourth cycle of nivolumab. The gene calls are TRBV6-6 and TRBJ1-2, with D maybe TRBD1 (5 bases). The sequence was obtained from a human donor with classical Hodgkin lymphoma. The CDR3 nucleotides are TGTGCCAGCAGTCCCCCTGGGGCAGGGCCCTACTATGGCTACACCTTC. Translating it yields CASSPPGAGPYYGYTF.